What follows are 24 T cell receptor beta chains derived from one specimen sequenced in a study of shared clonotypes between healthy human individuals (dated by TCRdb to the early 2020s). The receptor library was made with the immunoSEQ multiplex PCR assay. TCRdb retrieved this table from immuneACCESS and kept in-frame rearrangements only. Not all clones are present; in checked studies, unresolved V genes account for under half, and no reason is known for the remainder. This sample has some 1 million clones in its table, and about 70% of those were observed once. Over 1.3% of the sample goes to the ten largest clones. The sequenced sample consisted of memory CD4+ T cells sorted from blood. In the paper's terms, the cell subset or site label means: CD45RA-negative fraction. These receptors originate from a man aged 18 to 29 in good health.

This sequence joins TRBV5-1 and TRBJ2-7, with unresolved D. V dropped 5 bases and J dropped 4 bases, with 16 bases sitting between them. CDR3 length: 14 residues. Germline-derived CDR1 and CDR2 are SGHRS and YFSETQ. CDR3 protein: CASRSGLAAYEQYF. DNA for the CDR3: TGCGCCAGCAGGTCGGGCTTGGCGGCGTACGAGCAGTACTTC.

The V call is TRBV4-1, the J call TRBJ2-7, with no clear D. Germline assignment: CDR1 MGHRA and CDR2 YSYEKL. V was pared by 1 base and J by 2 bases, with 18 bases between. CDR3 length: 17 amino acids. This chain's CDR3 is CASSQVGGGAPAYEQYF. CDR3 nucleotides: TGCGCCAGCAGCCAAGTGGGCGGTGGCGCACCGGCCTACGAGCAGTACTTC.

The CDR3 protein is CASSLEGLAKETQYF. For the CDR3, the DNA is TGTGCCAGCAGCTTAGAGGGACTAGCCAAAGAGACCCAGTACTTC. This chain connects TRBV11-2 to TRBJ2-5, with 9 bases aligning to TRBD2. Germline-derived CDR1 and CDR2 are SGHAT and FQNNGV. CDR3 length: 15 residues. The trim removed 0 bases at V and 3 bases at J, leaving 2 bases unmatched.

CDR3 region: CASSLLPNYGYTF. Here the CDR3 DNA reads TGTGCCAGCAGTTTACTCCCGAACTATGGCTACACCTTC. This chain connects TRBV28 to TRBJ1-2; D not resolved. Germline V lookup: CDR1 MDHEN, CDR2 SYDVKM. This CDR3 has 13 residues. Trimming stripped 2 bases from V and 2 bases from J, with 6 bases between.

CDR3 amino acids: CASRRQGASGNTIYF. CDR3 in DNA: TGTGCCAGCAGACGACAGGGGGCGTCCGGAAACACCATATATTTT. The genes are TRBV28 and TRBJ1-3; the match to TRBD1 covers 10 bases. The CDR3 totals 15 residues. J gave up 4 bases and V 6 bases, and 6 bases lay outside the gene matches. CDR1 and CDR2 (germline): MDHEN, SYDVKM.

This clone showed up just once. CDR3 in amino acids: CAISVGSSGNTIYF. The CDR3 nucleotides are TGTGCCATCAGTGTTGGTAGTTCTGGAAACACCATATATTTT. This sequence joins TRBV10-3 and TRBJ1-3; no clear D. CDR3 length equals 14 residues. CDR1 and CDR2 (germline): ENHRY, SYGVKD. Deletions cut 4 bases from V and 1 base from J, with 8 bases between.

This clone occurred a few times. The chain has TRBV10-3 and TRBJ1-5; D uncertain. The CDR3 contains 13 residues. The V gene lost 0 bases and the J gene lost 4 bases, with 4 bases spanning the gap. Germline V gene data show CDR1 as ENHRY and CDR2 as SYGVKD. The CDR3 bases are TGTGCCATCAGTGAGTCAGTTAATCAGCCCCAGCATTTT. This codes for CAISESVNQPQHF.

V is TRBV6-6 and J is TRBJ1-1; 10 positions match TRBD1. CDR1 and CDR2 (germline): MNHNY, SVGAGI (reference sequence). V was clipped by 4 bases and J by 6 bases; unmatched bases: 8. This CDR3 region has 15 residues. In DNA form, the CDR3 reads TGTGCCAGCAGTTCCCCGACAGGGGGCAAAGCTGAAGCTTTCTTT. The encoded protein is CASSSPTGGKAEAFF.

The J gene is TRBJ2-2, the V gene TRBV19, with D unresolved. V lost 6 bases and J lost 2, with 10 bases in between. The CDR3 spans 14 residues. Germline CDR1 reads LNHDA; CDR2 reads SQIVND (reference sequence). DNA of the CDR3: TGTGCCAGTAGGCTGGCTTCCAACACCGGGGAGCTGTTTTTT. Translating gives CASRLASNTGELFF. The complete variable domain, with remaining parts taken from reference TRBV19 and TRBJ2-2, reads DGGITQSPKYLFRKEGQNVTLSCEQNLNHDAMYWYRQDPGQGLRLIYYSQIVNDFQKGDIAEGYSVSREKKESFPLTVTSAQKNPTAFYLCASRLASNTGELFFGEGSRLTVL.

This clone showed up just once. This chain links TRBV30 with TRBJ1-6; TRBD1 aligns across 7 bases. The V gene end was trimmed by 1 base and the J gene end by 5 bases; junction bases not matched to a gene: 5. The CDR3 is 15 amino acids. Per germline, CDR1 GTSNPN and CDR2 SVGIG (reference sequence). CDR3 DNA: TGTGCCTGGAGTGCGGCCAGGGGGGATAATTCACCCCTCCACTTT. As protein: CAWSAARGDNSPLHF.

As concerns this clone: Different DNA sequences within this sample yield the same CDR3. V usage is TRBV5-1 and J usage is TRBJ1-3, with D perhaps TRBD1 (5 bases). This CDR3 has 14 amino acids. Germline values: CDR1 SGHRS, CDR2 YFSETQ. Trimming shortened V by 4 bases and J by 1 base, and 9 bases separated the two germline ends. CDR3 sequence: CASSEGVSGNTIYF. CDR3 nucleotide sequence: TGCGCCAGCAGCGAAGGGGTTTCTGGAAACACCATATATTTT.

This chain connects TRBV4-1 to TRBJ1-3; possibly TRBD1 for D (6 bases). CDR3 length equals 16 residues. Germline V CDR1 and CDR2: MGHRA, YSYEKL. V gave up 4 bases and J gave up 1 base, with 14 bases separating them. In DNA form, the CDR3 reads TGCGCCAGCAGCCGAGGGGGACGGGGATCTGGAAACACCATATATTTT. It translates to CASSRGGRGSGNTIYF.

Remarks on this clone: This may stem from a read error, because a much larger clone lies one nucleotide away. Other DNA sequences in this sample translate to the same CDR3. This chain uses TRBV7-2 with TRBJ2-5; TRBD1 is a possible D gene (5 bases). Per germline, CDR1 SGHTA and CDR2 FQGNSA. This CDR3 contains 13 residues. V lost 5 bases and J lost 1, with 8 bases in between. Here the CDR3 reads CASSVRVQETQYF. The CDR3 DNA is TGTGCCAGCAGCGTCAGGGTCCAAGAGACCCAGTACTTC.

This clone was recorded once. A much bigger clone sits one base away, suggesting this may be a read error. V gene TRBV11-2 combines with J gene TRBJ1-1; possible D gene TRBD1, 6 bases. Between the trimmed V and J ends, which lost 5 bases and 1 base, there was a span of 8 bases. Per germline, CDR1 SGHAT and CDR2 FQNNGV. This CDR3 region has 13 residues. CDR3 region: CASSAQGNTEAFF. CDR3 DNA sequence: TGTGCCAGCAGCGCACAGGGGAACACTGAAGCTTTCTTT.

The V call is TRBV18, the J call TRBJ2-4; D gene uncertain. V was trimmed by 5 bases and J by 12 bases, leaving 14 bases between them. This CDR3 region has 12 residues. The V gene's germline CDR1 is KGHSH and CDR2 LQKENI. The DNA of the CDR3 is TGTGCCAGCTCAACGCGACGCGGTCATCAGTACTTC. This translates into CASSTRRGHQYF.

The V call is TRBV19, the J call TRBJ2-1; D gene uncertain. CDR1 is LNHDA and CDR2 is SQIVND in the germline V gene (reference sequence). The CDR3 extends over 13 amino acids. Trimming took off 6 bases at V and 3 bases at J, with 9 bases between the two ends. In DNA, the CDR3 is TGTGCCAGTAGACCTGCCGTCTACAATGAGCAGTTCTTC. Translated: CASRPAVYNEQFF.

This clone was seen a single time. DNA of the CDR3: TGCGCCAGCAGCCAACAGACAGGGGGCTATGGCTACACCTTC. Translated: CASSQQTGGYGYTF. This sequence joins TRBV4-3 and TRBJ1-2; TRBD1 matches 9 bases. The CDR3 has 14 residues. Germline V gene lookup returns CDR1 LGHNA and CDR2 YSLEER. Germline trimming cut 2 bases from V and 4 bases from J; bases unmatched to any gene: 2.

V gene TRBV21-1 combines with J gene TRBJ1-2; the table's D call of TRBD1 was not tested on the DNA. TRBV21-1 is assigned pseudogene status. This CDR3 contains 11 residues. CDR3 loop: CASTRTGGYTF. CDR3 sequence (DNA): TGTGCCAGCACCCGGACAGGAGGCTACACCTTC.

The chain is built from TRBV5-1 and TRBJ2-3; D may be TRBD2 (6 bases). The CDR3 loop spans 16 amino acids. CDR1 and CDR2 from the germline V gene are SGHRS and YFSETQ. V lost 6 bases and J 2 bases, leaving 19 bases between the germline ends. The CDR3 DNA reads as TGCGCCAGCACCCCGCTTGAGACTAGGACCACAGATACGCAGTATTTT. It translates to CASTPLETRTTDTQYF.

V gene TRBV7-8 combines with J gene TRBJ2-5, with D unclear. V shed 0 bases and J shed 9 bases, with 5 bases lying between them. CDR1 SGHVS and CDR2 FQNEAQ come from the germline V gene. The CDR3 extends over 11 amino acids. The CDR3 DNA is TGTGCCAGCAGCTTAGCGGGGTCCCAGTACTTC. It yields the protein CASSLAGSQYF.

This clone has a handful of counts. The chain carries TRBV15 and TRBJ1-1; 7 bases map to TRBD1. V lost 2 bases to trimming and J lost 1 base; unmatched junction nucleotides: 7. This CDR3 spans 16 amino acids. Germline CDR1 reads LNHNV; CDR2 reads YYDKDF (reference sequence). The CDR3 is CATSRKPGTENTEAFF. As DNA, the CDR3 is TGTGCCACCAGCAGAAAACCCGGGACAGAGAACACTGAAGCTTTCTTT.

The V and J genes are TRBV2 and TRBJ2-7; D is ambiguous. The CDR3 totals 13 residues. Germline V gene sequence: CDR1 SNHLY, CDR2 FYNNEI. Trimming took 7 bases from V and 4 from J, leaving 14 bases between them. The chain's CDR3 is CASTTPLGYEQYF. CDR3 bases: TGTGCCAGCACCACCCCGTTAGGTTACGAGCAGTACTTC.

This clone has only one observation. The chain has TRBV2 and TRBJ2-7; TRBD2 aligns across 9 bases. CDR1 is SNHLY and CDR2 is FYNNEI in the germline V gene. V gave up 6 bases and J gave up 5 bases; unmatched junction bases: 14. This CDR3 is 16 amino acids long. The CDR3 DNA reads TGTGCCAGCAGGACTGACGGTAGCGGGAGTGCTAACGAGCAGTACTTC. Its translation: CASRTDGSGSANEQYF. The whole variable domain, filled in from reference TRBV2 and TRBJ2-7, reads EPEVTQTPSHQVTQMGQEVILRCVPISNHLYFYWYRQILGQKVEFLVSFYNNEISEKSEIFDDQFSVERPDGSNFTLKIRSTKLEDSAMYFCASRTDGSGSANEQYFGPGTRLTVT.

Regarding this clone: At the DNA level, this CDR3 is encoded by other sequences in the same sample as well. The V call is TRBV7-2, the J call TRBJ2-3; D gene uncertain. V lost 5 bases, J lost 3 bases, and 6 bases lay in between. CDR1 is SGHTA and CDR2 is FQGNSA in the germline V gene. CDR3 length: 12 amino acids. CDR3: CASSRATDTQYF. The CDR3 nucleotides read TGTGCCAGCAGCCGAGCGACAGATACGCAGTATTTT.